The T cell receptor (beta chain) described here comes from a study of monozygotic twins with inflammatory bowel disease. cDNA was made in eight separate reactions per sample. TCRdb re-called the 5' RACE reads and shows each CDR3 protein once, DNA omitted. Here the sample table reports 350,000 to 400,000 distinct CDR3 sequences. Unsorted whole blood yielded the total RNA, with T cells left unselected. A note on this clonotype: Antigen: not known.

General study points: Comparison of concordant versus discordant twins revealed no difference in repertoire similarity, possibly due to limited power. The study found lower TCRbeta diversity (inverse Simpson) in IBD patients than in healthy co-twins.

The sample consisted of blood. This TCR came from a human donor with ulcerative colitis or Crohn's disease, or a healthy co-twin of an affected twin (not recorded which).

CDR3 residues: CDSSIGQGTNIQYF. This rearrangement joins TRBV19 to TRBJ2-4; TCRdb indicates TRBD1, and absent DNA this call remains unverified. Germline V gene data show CDR1 as LNHDA and CDR2 as SQIVND (reference sequence). The CDR3 is made up of 14 amino acids.